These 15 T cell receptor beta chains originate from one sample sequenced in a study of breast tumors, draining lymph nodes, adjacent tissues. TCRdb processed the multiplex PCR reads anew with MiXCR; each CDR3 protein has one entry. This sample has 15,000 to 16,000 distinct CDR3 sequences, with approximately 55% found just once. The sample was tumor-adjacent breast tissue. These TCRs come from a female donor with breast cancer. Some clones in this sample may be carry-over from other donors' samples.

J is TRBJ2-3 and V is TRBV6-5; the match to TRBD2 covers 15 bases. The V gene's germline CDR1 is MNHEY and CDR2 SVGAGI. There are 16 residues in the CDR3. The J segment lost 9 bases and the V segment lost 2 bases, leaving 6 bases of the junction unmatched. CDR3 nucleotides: TGTGCCAGCAGTTACGGGACTAGCGGGAGGTCGGACACGCAGTATTTT. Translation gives CASSYGTSGRSDTQYF.

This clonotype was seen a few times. CDR3 nucleotides: TGTGCCAGCGAAGGGGGAGAGGTTGCCGAGCAGTACTTC. Residues: CASEGGEVAEQYF. The chain joins TRBV5-6 to TRBJ2-7; TRBD1 is a possible D gene (6 bases). Trimming pared 7 bases from V and 6 bases from J, leaving 17 bases between. The CDR3 totals 13 residues. Germline values: CDR1 SGHDT, CDR2 YYEEEE.

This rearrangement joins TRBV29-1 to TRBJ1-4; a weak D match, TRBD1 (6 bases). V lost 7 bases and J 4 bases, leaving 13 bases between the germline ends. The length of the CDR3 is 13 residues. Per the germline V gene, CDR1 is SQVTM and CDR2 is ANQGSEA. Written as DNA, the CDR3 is TGCAGCGGCGGACAGAGAAGTAATGAAAAACTGTTTTTT. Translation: CSGGQRSNEKLFF.

Here the CDR3 DNA reads TGTGCCAGCGGGGGGGGCGAGCAGTACTTC. This gives the protein CASGGGEQYF. This sequence joins TRBV7-9 and TRBJ2-7, with 7 bases that match TRBD2. CDR3 length equals 10 residues. J gave up 6 bases and V 8 bases, and 1 base lay outside the gene matches. Germline V gene lookup returns CDR1 SEHNR and CDR2 FQNEAQ (reference sequence).

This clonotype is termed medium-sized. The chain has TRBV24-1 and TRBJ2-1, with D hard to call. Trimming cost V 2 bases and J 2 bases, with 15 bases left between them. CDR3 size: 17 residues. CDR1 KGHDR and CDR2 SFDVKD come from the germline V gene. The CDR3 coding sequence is TGTGCCACCAGTGATTACCCTGGACGGGTCGCCTACAATGAGCAGTTCTTC. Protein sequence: CATSDYPGRVAYNEQFF.

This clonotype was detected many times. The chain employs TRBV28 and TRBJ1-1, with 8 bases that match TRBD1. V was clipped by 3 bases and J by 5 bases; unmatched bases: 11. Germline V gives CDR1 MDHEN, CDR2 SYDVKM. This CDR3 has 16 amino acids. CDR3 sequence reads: CASSFRQGPRYTEAFF. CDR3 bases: TGTGCCAGCAGTTTTCGACAGGGGCCTCGGTATACTGAAGCTTTCTTT.

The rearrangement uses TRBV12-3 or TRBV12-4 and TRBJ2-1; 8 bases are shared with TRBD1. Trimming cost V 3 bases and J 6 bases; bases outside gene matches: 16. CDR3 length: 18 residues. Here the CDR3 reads CASSFLPGGPQAGNEQFF. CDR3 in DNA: TGTGCCAGCAGTTTCCTCCCAGGGGGCCCACAGGCAGGCAATGAGCAGTTCTTC.

The CDR3 nucleotides read TGTGCCAGCAGCGTGCTTCGCGGGAGGCTGGGTGAGCAGTTCTTC. Its translation is CASSVLRGRLGEQFF. This chain links TRBV9 with TRBJ2-1, with TRBD2 identical over 8 bases. From germline, CDR1 is SGDLS and CDR2 YYNGEE. V lost 2 bases and J lost 9; bases outside the gene matches: 10. The CDR3 has 15 residues.

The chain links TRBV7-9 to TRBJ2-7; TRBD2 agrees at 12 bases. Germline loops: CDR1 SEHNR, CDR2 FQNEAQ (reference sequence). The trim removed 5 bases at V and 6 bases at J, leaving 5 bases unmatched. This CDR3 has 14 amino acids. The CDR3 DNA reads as TGTGCCAGCAGCCGGACTAGCGGGGCTCTCGAGCAGTACTTC. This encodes CASSRTSGALEQYF.

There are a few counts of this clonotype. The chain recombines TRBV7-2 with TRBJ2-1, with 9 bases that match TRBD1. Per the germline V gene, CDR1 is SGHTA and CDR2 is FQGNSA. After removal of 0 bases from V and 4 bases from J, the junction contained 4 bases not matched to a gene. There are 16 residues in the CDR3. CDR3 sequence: CASSLAPGQGYNEQFF. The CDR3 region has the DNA TGTGCCAGCAGCTTAGCTCCGGGACAGGGTTACAATGAGCAGTTCTTC.

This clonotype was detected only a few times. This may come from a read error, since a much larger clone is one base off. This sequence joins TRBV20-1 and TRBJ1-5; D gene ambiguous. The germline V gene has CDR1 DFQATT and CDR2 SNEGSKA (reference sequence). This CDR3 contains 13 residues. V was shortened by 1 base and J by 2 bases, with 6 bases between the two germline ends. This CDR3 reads CSARGPGNQPQHF. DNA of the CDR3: TGCAGTGCTAGAGGTCCAGGCAATCAGCCCCAGCATTTT.

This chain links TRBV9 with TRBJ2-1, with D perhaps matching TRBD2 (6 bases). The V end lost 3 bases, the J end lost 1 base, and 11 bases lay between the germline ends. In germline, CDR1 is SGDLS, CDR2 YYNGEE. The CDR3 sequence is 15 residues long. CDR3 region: CASSGGGGSYNEQFF. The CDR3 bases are TGTGCCAGCAGCGGTGGGGGAGGTTCCTACAATGAGCAGTTCTTC.

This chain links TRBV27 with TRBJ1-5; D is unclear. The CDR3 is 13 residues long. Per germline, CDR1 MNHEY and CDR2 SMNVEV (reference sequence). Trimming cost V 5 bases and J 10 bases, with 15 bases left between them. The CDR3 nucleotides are TGTGCCAGCAGTGCCAATCCGGTAGTACCCCAGCATTTT. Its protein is CASSANPVVPQHF.

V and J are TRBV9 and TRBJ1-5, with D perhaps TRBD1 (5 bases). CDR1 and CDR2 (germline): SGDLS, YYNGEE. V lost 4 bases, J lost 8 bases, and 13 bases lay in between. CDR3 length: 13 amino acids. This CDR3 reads CASSPDSFKPQHF. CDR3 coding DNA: TGTGCCAGCAGCCCCGACAGTTTCAAGCCCCAGCATTTT.

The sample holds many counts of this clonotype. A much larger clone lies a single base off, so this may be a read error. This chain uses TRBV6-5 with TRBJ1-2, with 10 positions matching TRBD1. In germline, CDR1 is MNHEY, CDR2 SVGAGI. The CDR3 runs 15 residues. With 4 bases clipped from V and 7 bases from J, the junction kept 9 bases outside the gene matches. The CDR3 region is CASSSSPDRGPGYTF. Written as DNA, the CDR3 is TGTGCCAGCAGTTCCTCGCCCGACAGGGGGCCTGGCTACACCTTC.